The present T cell receptor (beta chain) was sequenced within a study of CD8+ T cells in alopecia areata. This clone was seen only a few times. As the sequencing template, cDNA was produced by extracting RNA and reverse transcribing it. TCRdb's copy holds only in-frame clones and misses some; the assay was immunoSEQ multiplex PCR. The table includes about 91,000 clones, nearly 45% detected once. Lesional scalp tissue (obtained by punch biopsy) and peripheral blood were collected from alopecia areata patients. The CDR3 is 12 amino acids. Germline V gene data show CDR1 as SQVTM and CDR2 as ANQGSEA. Trimming stripped 6 bases from V and 6 bases from J, with 13 bases between.

This TCR came from a human donor with alopecia areata. Material: CD4+ T cells sorted from blood. The J gene is TRBJ2-3, the V gene TRBV29-1, with D perhaps being TRBD1 or TRBD2 (5 bases each). The CDR3 spells CSVGQGVDTQYF. DNA for the CDR3: TGCAGCGTGGGGCAGGGAGTGGATACGCAGTATTTT.